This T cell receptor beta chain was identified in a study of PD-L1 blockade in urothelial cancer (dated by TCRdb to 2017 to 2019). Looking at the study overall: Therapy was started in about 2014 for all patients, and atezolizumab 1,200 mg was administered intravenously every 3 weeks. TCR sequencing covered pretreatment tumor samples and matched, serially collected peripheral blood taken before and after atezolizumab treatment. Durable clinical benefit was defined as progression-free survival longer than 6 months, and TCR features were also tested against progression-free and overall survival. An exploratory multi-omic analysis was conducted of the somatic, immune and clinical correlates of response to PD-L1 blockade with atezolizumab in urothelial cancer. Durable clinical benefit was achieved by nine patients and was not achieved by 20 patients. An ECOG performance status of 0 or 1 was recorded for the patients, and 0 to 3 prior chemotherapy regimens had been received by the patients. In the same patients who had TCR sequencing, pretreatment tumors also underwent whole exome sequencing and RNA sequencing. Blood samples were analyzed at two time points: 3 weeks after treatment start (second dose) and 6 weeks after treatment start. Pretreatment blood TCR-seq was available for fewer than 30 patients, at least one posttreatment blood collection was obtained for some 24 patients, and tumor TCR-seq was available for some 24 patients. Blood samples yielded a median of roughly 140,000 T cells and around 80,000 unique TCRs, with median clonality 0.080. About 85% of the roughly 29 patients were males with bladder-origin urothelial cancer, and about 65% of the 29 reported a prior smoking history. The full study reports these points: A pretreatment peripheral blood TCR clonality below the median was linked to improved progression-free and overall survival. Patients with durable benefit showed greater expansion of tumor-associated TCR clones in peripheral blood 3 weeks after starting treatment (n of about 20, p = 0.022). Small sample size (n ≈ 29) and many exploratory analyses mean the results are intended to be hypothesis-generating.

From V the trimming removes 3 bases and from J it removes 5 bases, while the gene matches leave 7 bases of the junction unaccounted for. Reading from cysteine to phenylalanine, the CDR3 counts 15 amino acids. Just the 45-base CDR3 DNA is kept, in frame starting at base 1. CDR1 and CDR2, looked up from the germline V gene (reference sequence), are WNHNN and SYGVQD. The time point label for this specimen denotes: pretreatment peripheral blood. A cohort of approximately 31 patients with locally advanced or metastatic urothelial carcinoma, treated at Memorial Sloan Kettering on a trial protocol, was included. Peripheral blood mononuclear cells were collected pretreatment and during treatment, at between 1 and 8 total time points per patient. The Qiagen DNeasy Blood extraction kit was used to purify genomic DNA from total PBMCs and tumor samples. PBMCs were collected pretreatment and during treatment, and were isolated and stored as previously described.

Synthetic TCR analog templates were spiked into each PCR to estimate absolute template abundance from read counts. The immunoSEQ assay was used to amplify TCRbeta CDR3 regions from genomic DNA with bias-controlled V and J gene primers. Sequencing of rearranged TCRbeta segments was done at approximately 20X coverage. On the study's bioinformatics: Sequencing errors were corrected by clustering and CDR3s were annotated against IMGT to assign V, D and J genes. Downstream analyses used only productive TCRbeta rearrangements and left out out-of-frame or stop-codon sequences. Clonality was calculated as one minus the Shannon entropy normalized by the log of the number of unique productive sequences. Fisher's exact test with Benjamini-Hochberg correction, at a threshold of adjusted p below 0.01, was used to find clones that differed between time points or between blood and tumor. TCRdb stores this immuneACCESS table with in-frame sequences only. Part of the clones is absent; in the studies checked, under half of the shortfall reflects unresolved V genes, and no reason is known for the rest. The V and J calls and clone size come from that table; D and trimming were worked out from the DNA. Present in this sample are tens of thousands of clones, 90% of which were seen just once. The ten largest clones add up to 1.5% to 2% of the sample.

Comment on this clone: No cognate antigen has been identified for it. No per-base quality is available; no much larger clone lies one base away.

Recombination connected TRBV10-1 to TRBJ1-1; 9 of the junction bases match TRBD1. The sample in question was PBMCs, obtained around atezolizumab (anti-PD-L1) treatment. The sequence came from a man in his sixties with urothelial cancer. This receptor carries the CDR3 CASSEEQGAGTEAFF. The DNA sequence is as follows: TGCGCCAGCAGTGAAGAACAGGGGGCAGGTACTGAAGCTTTCTTT.